This TCR beta chain was obtained from a study of blood T cell repertoires in COVID-19. Germline V gene sequence: CDR1 SGHVS, CDR2 FNYEAQ. V trimming: 1 base; J trimming: 4 bases; junction bases outside the gene matches: 6. This CDR3 is built from 15 residues. TCRdb's table, derived via immunoSEQ multiplex PCR, lists solely in-frame clones and lacks some. The sample gives fewer than 150,000 clones, 70% to 90% of which show up once; roughly 13% is in the top ten. The gene calls are TRBV7-6 and TRBJ1-1, with 7 bases identical to TRBD1. This sequence originates from a human donor in a cohort sampled during active COVID-19. The sample taken for sequencing was peripheral blood. CDR3 region: CASSLGISGGTEAFF. The DNA for the CDR3 is TGTGCCAGCAGCTTAGGTATCTCAGGGGGCACTGAAGCTTTCTTT.